The next 3 T cell receptor beta chains were all read from a single sample in a study of identical twins. TCRdb reanalysed the 5' RACE reads using MiXCR and keeps one entry per CDR3 protein. The sample includes approximately 1.8 million distinct CDR3 sequences, 32% of them seen just once. The specimen sequenced was cord blood. Source of these receptors: a newborn girl in good health.

The rearrangement links TRBV6-1 to TRBJ2-3; TRBD2 aligns across 15 bases. The V segment lost 5 bases and the J segment 4 bases; nucleotides outside the gene matches: 7. CDR1 and CDR2 from the germline V gene are MNHNS and SASEGT. This CDR3 comprises 17 residues. CDR3 DNA sequence: TGTGCCAGCAGTCCCGGACTAGCGGGGGGGTGGGCAGATACGCAGTATTTT. It specifies CASSPGLAGGWADTQYF.

At least ten counts were recorded for this clonotype. The J gene is TRBJ2-7, the V gene TRBV29-1; TRBD2 aligns across 7 bases. The CDR3 totals 12 residues. Germline V gives CDR1 SQVTM, CDR2 ANQGSEA. Trimming took 4 bases from V and 2 from J; bases not matched to a gene: 2. The CDR3 DNA reads as TGCAGCGTTGTGGCGGGGGCCTACGAGCAGTACTTC. Residues: CSVVAGAYEQYF.

This clonotype was observed many times. J is TRBJ2-5 and V is TRBV29-1; D not resolved. The germline V gene has CDR1 SQVTM and CDR2 ANQGSEA. Trimming pared 4 bases from V and 2 bases from J, leaving 14 bases between. CDR3 size: 14 residues. The CDR3: CSVGTPSPQETQYF. CDR3 DNA sequence: TGCAGCGTTGGGACCCCCTCTCCACAAGAGACCCAGTACTTC.